This passage covers 28 T cell receptor beta chains from one sample sequenced in a study of vaccination effects on CD4 cells after COVID-19. Antigens for these TCRs are unknown. Some clones are missing from TCRdb's copy, which holds only in-frame ones; the method was immunoSEQ multiplex PCR. The table lists 55,000 to 90,000 clones, 65% to 75% of them singletons. Antigen-specific CD4+ T cells were expanded (with viral peptide pools) by the ViraFEST assay ahead of sequencing. Isolating CD4+ T cells followed roughly ten days of culture. The person was diagnosed with PCR-confirmed SARS-CoV-2 infection between March and December 2020. The specimen comprised CD4+ T cells from PBMCs cultured with HIV peptides, sampled before COVID-19 vaccination. Subset of the sample: HIV-1 Nef peptide pool negative control/reference culture. All receptors derive from a human donor who had a prior SARS-CoV-2 infection.

This clone appeared a single time. This sequence joins TRBV3-1 (or the pseudogene TRBV3-2) and TRBJ2-1, with unresolved D. CDR1 is LGHDT and CDR2 is YNNKEL in the germline V gene (reference sequence). The CDR3 covers 12 residues. V gave up 1 base and J gave up 9 bases, with 7 bases separating them. The CDR3 loop is CASSQGSGEQFF. CDR3 in DNA: TGTGCCAGCAGCCAAGGATCAGGTGAGCAGTTCTTC.

The CDR3 coding sequence is TGTGCCAGCAGCCAATCACACGGGACAGATACGCAGTATTTT. Protein product: CASSQSHGTDTQYF. This chain links TRBV3-1 (or the pseudogene TRBV3-2) with TRBJ2-3; D remains unclear. The germline CDR1 and CDR2 sequences are LGHDT and YNNKEL (reference sequence). This CDR3 contains 14 residues. V lost 2 bases and J 3 bases, leaving 9 bases between the germline ends.

The genes are TRBV5-4 and TRBJ2-7; 16 nucleotides match TRBD2. Germline V gene sequence: CDR1 SGHNT, CDR2 YYREEE (reference sequence). Germline trimming cut 4 bases from V and 4 bases from J; bases unmatched to any gene: 2. This CDR3 has 15 residues. Written as DNA, the CDR3 is TGTGCCAGCAGCGTGGGACTAGCGGGGGGGTACGAGCAGTACTTC. Translating gives CASSVGLAGGYEQYF.

The CDR3 region has the DNA TGCGCCAGCAGCTTGGCATATGGCTCGGGGGCCGGGGAGCTGTTTTTT. The encoded protein is CASSLAYGSGAGELFF. The chain couples TRBV5-1 to TRBJ2-2; the D gene is possibly TRBD2 (6 bases). Between the trimmed V and J ends, which lost 0 bases and 6 bases, there was a span of 15 bases. Germline lookup yields CDR1 SGHRS and CDR2 YFSETQ. The CDR3 runs to 16 residues.

This rearrangement joins TRBV7-2 to TRBJ1-4; D is ambiguous. Germline CDR1 reads SGHTA; CDR2 reads FQGNSA. Trimming removed 3 bases from V and 8 bases from J, with 10 bases in between. The CDR3 has 13 amino acids. CDR3 protein: CASSFGGWEKLFF. The CDR3 nucleotides read TGTGCCAGCAGCTTTGGTGGGTGGGAAAAACTGTTTTTT.

This clone was seen only once. This chain joins TRBV6-1 and TRBJ1-5; a weak D match, TRBD1 (5 bases). The germline V and J ends were trimmed by 3 bases and 5 bases, with 11 bases remaining between them. The germline V gene encodes CDR1 MNHNS and CDR2 SASEGT. The CDR3 consists of 14 residues. CDR3: CASSEVGGDQPQHF. The CDR3 coding sequence is TGTGCCAGCAGTGAGGTGGGGGGGGATCAGCCCCAGCATTTT.

The sample holds a few counts of this clone. This sequence joins TRBV24-1 and TRBJ2-3, with 9 bases fitting TRBD1. V was clipped by 5 bases and J by 1 base; unmatched bases: 3. This CDR3 has 15 residues. Per the germline V gene, CDR1 is KGHDR and CDR2 is SFDVKD. This chain's CDR3 is CATSAGQGRTDTQYF. The DNA of the CDR3 is TGTGCCACCAGTGCCGGACAGGGGCGCACAGATACGCAGTATTTT.

This clone was seen a few times. V usage is TRBV6-5 and J usage is TRBJ1-2; D unresolved. With 2 bases removed from V and 4 bases from J, the gap between germline ends came to 11 bases. Germline CDR1 reads MNHEY; CDR2 reads SVGAGI. The length of the CDR3 is 14 residues. The CDR3 loop reads CASSYLLFPYGYTF. Written as DNA, the CDR3 is TGTGCCAGCAGTTACCTTCTCTTTCCCTATGGCTACACCTTC.

This chain connects TRBV6-5 to TRBJ2-6; possible D gene TRBD2, 5 bases. Deletions cut 9 bases from V and 0 bases from J, with 12 bases between. The germline gives CDR1 MNHEY, CDR2 SVGAGI. The CDR3 is 15 residues long. The CDR3 protein is CASRPEDSGANVLTF. DNA of the CDR3: TGTGCCAGTCGACCGGAGGACTCTGGGGCCAACGTCCTGACTTTC.

The chain couples TRBV24-1 to TRBJ1-2; D unresolved. This CDR3 has 12 residues. CDR1 and CDR2 (germline): KGHDR, SFDVKD. V was shortened by 4 bases and J by 8 bases, with 10 bases between the two germline ends. CDR3 coding DNA: TGTGCCACCAGTGAATCGGGCGGCGGCTACACCTTC. Translation: CATSESGGGYTF.

In DNA, the CDR3 is TGTGCCAGCAGTTCGGAGACAGGCAACTATGGCTACACCTTC. It is translated as CASSSETGNYGYTF. The chain has TRBV27 and TRBJ1-2, with D possibly matching TRBD1 (6 bases). CDR1 MNHEY and CDR2 SMNVEV come from the germline V gene (reference sequence). Trimming removed 4 bases at V and 2 bases at J, with 11 bases between. This CDR3 has 14 amino acids.

This chain connects TRBV4-3 to TRBJ2-6; D is unclear. Germline values: CDR1 LGHNA, CDR2 YSLEER. The CDR3 sequence is 16 residues long. The V end lost 0 bases, the J end lost 0 bases, and 6 bases lay between the germline ends. In nucleotides, the CDR3 is TGCGCCAGCAGCCAAGAGCACGGCTCTGGGGCCAACGTCCTGACTTTC. This sequence encodes CASSQEHGSGANVLTF.

The chain has TRBV3-1 (or the pseudogene TRBV3-2) and TRBJ1-2; D is uncertain. The V gene's germline CDR1 is LGHDT and CDR2 YNNKEL (reference sequence). The V gene lost 2 bases and the J gene lost 7 bases, with 17 bases spanning the gap. The CDR3 runs to 15 residues. CDR3 coding DNA: TGTGCCAGCAGCCAATTTGTCAGCCCACGTAGTGGCTACACCTTC. Its translation is CASSQFVSPRSGYTF.

Turning to this clone: Other DNA variants within this sample encode the same CDR3. The chain joins TRBV20-1 to TRBJ1-1; D gene uncertain. Germline assignment: CDR1 DFQATT and CDR2 SNEGSKA (reference sequence). This CDR3 spans 11 amino acids. Trimming took 3 bases from V and 2 from J, leaving 4 bases between them. CDR3 sequence: CSARGNTEAFF. CDR3 DNA sequence: TGCAGTGCTAGGGGTAACACTGAAGCTTTCTTT.

The rearrangement joins TRBV6-5 to TRBJ2-5; D is possibly TRBD1 (6 bases). This CDR3 region has 15 residues. Germline V gene lookup returns CDR1 MNHEY and CDR2 SVGAGI. V lost 6 bases and J lost 1, with 15 bases in between. The CDR3 protein is CASSLLQGGQETQYF. Written as DNA, the CDR3 is TGTGCCAGCAGCCTCCTGCAAGGGGGCCAAGAGACCCAGTACTTC.

This chain uses TRBV7-2 with TRBJ1-5; D might be TRBD1 (6 bases). Germline V lookup: CDR1 SGHTA, CDR2 FQGNSA. The CDR3 is 15 residues long. The ends were cut back, 1 base at V and 3 bases at J, with 10 bases in the middle. The CDR3 DNA follows: TGTGCCAGCAGCTTAGTTAGGGGGGTCAATCAGCCCCAGCATTTT. Translated, it gives CASSLVRGVNQPQHF.

The chain is built from TRBV5-1 and TRBJ1-1; no clear D. CDR3 length equals 13 residues. Germline values: CDR1 SGHRS, CDR2 YFSETQ. The V end was cut by 5 bases, the J end by 1 base, with 9 bases between. The CDR3 here is CASRPLGNTEAFF. The CDR3 DNA sequence: TGCGCCAGCAGGCCTCTTGGGAACACTGAAGCTTTCTTT.

V gene TRBV20-1 combines with J gene TRBJ2-1; a possible D gene is TRBD2 (6 bases). Looked up from germline, CDR1 is DFQATT and CDR2 is SNEGSKA (reference sequence). The CDR3 covers 13 residues. V dropped 3 bases and J dropped 2 bases, with 8 bases sitting between them. CDR3 sequence: CSASASAYNEQFF. CDR3 DNA sequence: TGCAGTGCTAGTGCTAGCGCCTACAATGAGCAGTTCTTC.

This sequence joins TRBV28 and TRBJ1-2, with D uncertain. V lost 6 bases, J lost 7 bases, and 18 bases lay in between. Per germline, CDR1 MDHEN and CDR2 SYDVKM. This CDR3 region has 14 residues. The DNA for the CDR3 is TGTGCCAGCAGCCCTCCCCCCCAGAGGTTTGGCTACACCTTC. Protein sequence: CASSPPPQRFGYTF.

The CDR3 protein is CASSIEVQGGEQYF. The CDR3 DNA sequence: TGTGCCAGTAGTATTGAAGTCCAGGGTGGGGAGCAGTACTTC. The chain combines TRBV19 with TRBJ2-7, with TRBD1 as a possible D gene (5 bases). With 3 bases removed from V and 7 bases from J, the gap between germline ends came to 16 bases. CDR1 is LNHDA and CDR2 is SQIVND in the germline V gene (reference sequence). CDR3 length: 14 residues.

In this sample, this clone turned up a few times. V usage is TRBV10-3 and J usage is TRBJ2-7, with 14 bases aligning to TRBD2. The CDR3 is 17 amino acids. CDR1 and CDR2 from the germline V gene are ENHRY and SYGVKD. Unmatched junction bases numbered 16, after V lost 8 bases and J lost 7 bases. The CDR3 DNA reads as TGTGCCATCGGGACTAGCGGGAGTTTGCCGGCGAGTAGGGAGCAGTACTTC. Amino acids: CAIGTSGSLPASREQYF.

This clone has only a few counts. The rearrangement links TRBV11-2 to TRBJ2-7; D remains unclear. The CDR3 spans 16 residues. Trimming took 4 bases from V and 0 from J, leaving 16 bases between them. Germline loops: CDR1 SGHAT, CDR2 FQNNGV. The CDR3 DNA reads TGTGCCAGCAGCTCCGGATACCAGACTGGCTCCTACGAGCAGTACTTC. Protein sequence: CASSSGYQTGSYEQYF.

This clone was observed a few times. J is TRBJ1-1 and V is TRBV6-5; a weak D match, TRBD1 (5 bases). This CDR3 spans 14 amino acids. The V and J ends lost 2 bases and 10 bases respectively, with 17 bases between them. CDR1 and CDR2 from the germline V gene are MNHEY and SVGAGI. The CDR3 loop is CASSYNGASLGAFF. DNA for the CDR3: TGTGCCAGCAGTTACAACGGGGCCTCTTTGGGAGCTTTCTTT.

This clone was detected once. The rearrangement joins TRBV6-5 to TRBJ1-2; D not certain. The CDR3 contains 15 residues. Trimming removed 7 bases at V and 1 base at J, with 16 bases between. Germline V CDR1 and CDR2: MNHEY, SVGAGI. CDR3 protein: CASISSARRNYGYTF. The CDR3 DNA follows: TGTGCCAGCATTAGCTCAGCGAGGCGTAACTATGGCTACACCTTC.

CDR3: CASSLDMNSNQPQHF. Written as DNA, the CDR3 is TGTGCCAGCAGTCTGGATATGAATAGCAATCAGCCCCAGCATTTT. The rearrangement links TRBV27 to TRBJ1-5; no clear D gene. CDR1 and CDR2 (germline): MNHEY, SMNVEV (reference sequence). V gave up 5 bases and J gave up 0 bases, with 11 bases separating them. This CDR3 region has 15 residues.

The V gene is TRBV5-1, the J gene TRBJ2-3; 9 positions agree with TRBD2. J lost 8 bases, V lost 5 bases, and 12 bases had no gene match. CDR1 is SGHRS and CDR2 is YFSETQ in the germline V gene. The CDR3 spans 15 residues. For the CDR3, the DNA is TGCGCCAGCAGTTTTAGCGGGGGCCGGGACGGTACGCAGTATTTT. Translating it yields CASSFSGGRDGTQYF.

The CDR3 coding sequence is TGTGCCAGCAGCGGGATGTGGGCGAACTACGAGCAGTACTTC. Protein sequence: CASSGMWANYEQYF. The V call is TRBV7-9, the J call TRBJ2-7, with D hard to call. The CDR3 runs 14 residues. Trimming left V 5 bases short and J 3 bases short, with 14 bases between. Germline V gene data show CDR1 as SEHNR and CDR2 as FQNEAQ (reference sequence).

The sample holds one count of this clone. The chain is built from TRBV19 and TRBJ2-7, with TRBD1 identical over 7 bases. There are 13 residues in the CDR3. Trimming removed 2 bases from V and 4 bases from J; junction bases left unmatched: 2. Germline values: CDR1 LNHDA, CDR2 SQIVND (reference sequence). The CDR3 sequence is CASSIWGQYEQYF. CDR3 in DNA: TGTGCCAGTAGTATATGGGGACAGTACGAGCAGTACTTC.